Listed below are T cell receptor beta chains from one sample, sequenced in a study of identical twins. MiXCR, run by TCRdb on the 5' RACE reads, gives a single entry per CDR3 protein. The repertoire holds fewer than 800,000 distinct CDR3 sequences, under 8.5% seen once, with approximately 1.5% in the top ten. These sequences were also reported in another study, on yellow fever vaccine responses in identical twins.

The sequenced sample consisted of PBMCs. The receptor set was obtained from a young woman in good health. The CDR3 runs from the conserved cysteine through the conserved F or W. D genes are given only for firm matches. Part of the rows lack a size; the others show once, few, many or a class for expanded clones.

clone size: -; J gene: TRBJ2-1; V gene: TRBV10-3; D gene: TRBD2; CDR3 DNA: TGTGCCATCAGTGTACTAGCGGGAGTTGTTCAGTTCTTC; CDR3 protein: CAISVLAGVVQFF
clone size: few; J gene: TRBJ2-7; V gene: TRBV4-1; D gene: -; CDR3 DNA: TGCGCCAGTATGGGCCGAGGGACGGTGACCTACGAGCAGTACTTC; CDR3 protein: CASMGRGTVTYEQYF
clone size: -; J gene: TRBJ2-1; V gene: TRBV12-3/TRBV12-4; D gene: -; CDR3 DNA: TGTGCCAGCAGTTTACTTGGGTGGGGCGGAGGGTCCTACAATGAGCAGTTCTTC; CDR3 protein: CASSLLGWGGGSYNEQFF
clone size: many; J gene: TRBJ2-5; V gene: TRBV2; D gene: -; CDR3 DNA: TGTGCCAGCAGTGAAGAGACCCAGTACTTC; CDR3 protein: CASSEETQYF
clone size: -; J gene: TRBJ1-2; V gene: TRBV6-5; D gene: -; CDR3 DNA: TGTGCCAGCAGTTACACAGGGTACTATGGCTACACCTTC; CDR3 protein: CASSYTGYYGYTF
clone size: -; J gene: TRBJ2-5; V gene: TRBV20-1; D gene: -; CDR3 DNA: TGCAGTGCTAGAGGGGCCCTGGGGGAGACCCAGTACTTC; CDR3 protein: CSARGALGETQYF
clone size: -; J gene: TRBJ2-5; V gene: TRBV11-2; D gene: TRBD1; CDR3 DNA: TGTGCCAGCAGCGCTACAGGGGGCCGGGAGACCCAGTACTTC; CDR3 protein: CASSATGGRETQYF
clone size: -; J gene: TRBJ2-5; V gene: TRBV11-1; D gene: TRBD1; CDR3 DNA: TGTGCCAGCAGCTTAGTGGACAGGGGGCGTAAAGAGACCCAGTACTTC; CDR3 protein: CASSLVDRGRKETQYF
clone size: few; J gene: TRBJ2-2; V gene: TRBV9; D gene: -; CDR3 DNA: TGTGCCAGCAGCGTAGCTACTCACACCGGGGAGCTGTTTTTT; CDR3 protein: CASSVATHTGELFF
clone size: few; J gene: TRBJ2-2; V gene: TRBV5-5; D gene: TRBD2; CDR3 DNA: TGTGCCAGCAGCCTCCGAACTAGCGGGGGAACCGGGGAGCTGTTTTTT; CDR3 protein: CASSLRTSGGTGELFF
clone size: -; J gene: TRBJ1-5; V gene: TRBV12-3/TRBV12-4; D gene: -; CDR3 DNA: TGTGCCAGCAGTGGGGGGAGGCATGACAATCAGCCCCAGCATTTT; CDR3 protein: CASSGGRHDNQPQHF
clone size: -; J gene: TRBJ2-3; V gene: TRBV12-3/TRBV12-4; D gene: -; CDR3 DNA: TGTGCCAGCAGTACTAACTTGGGGATTACGCAGTATTTT; CDR3 protein: CASSTNLGITQYF
clone size: -; J gene: TRBJ2-1; V gene: TRBV6-1; D gene: -; CDR3 DNA: TGTGCCAGCACTGGGGGAAGTGGGGGCAATGAGCAGTTCTTC; CDR3 protein: CASTGGSGGNEQFF
clone size: many; J gene: TRBJ1-5; V gene: TRBV2; D gene: -; CDR3 DNA: TGTGCCAGCAGTGCGACAGAGGTTTCCAATCAGCCCCAGCATTTT; CDR3 protein: CASSATEVSNQPQHF
clone size: many; J gene: TRBJ2-1; V gene: TRBV6-6; D gene: -; CDR3 DNA: TGTGCCAGCAGTTCAAAGGGCTACAATGAGCAGTTCTTC; CDR3 protein: CASSSKGYNEQFF
clone size: few; J gene: TRBJ2-7; V gene: TRBV28; D gene: -; CDR3 DNA: TGTGCCAGCAGTTTCCCATCTCCGGCCCCGATCGAGCAGTACTTC; CDR3 protein: CASSFPSPAPIEQYF
clone size: -; J gene: TRBJ2-1; V gene: TRBV5-1; D gene: -; CDR3 DNA: TGCGCCAGCAGGCCAACAGGGTATGATGAGCAGTTCTTC; CDR3 protein: CASRPTGYDEQFF
clone size: few; J gene: TRBJ2-7; V gene: TRBV7-8; D gene: -; CDR3 DNA: TGTGCCAGCACCACGACAGTAACCTACGAGCAGTACTTC; CDR3 protein: CASTTTVTYEQYF
clone size: -; J gene: TRBJ2-1; V gene: TRBV3-1; D gene: -; CDR3 DNA: TGTGCCAGCAGACAACGAGGGCCCCGTGATGAGCAGTTCTTC; CDR3 protein: CASRQRGPRDEQFF
clone size: many; J gene: TRBJ1-6; V gene: TRBV7-9; D gene: -; CDR3 DNA: TGTGCCAGCAGCTTAGTATCAGGGGAGGACTCACCCCTCCACTTT; CDR3 protein: CASSLVSGEDSPLHF
clone size: many; J gene: TRBJ2-2; V gene: TRBV2; D gene: TRBD2; CDR3 DNA: TGTGCCAGCAGTGTATGGAGCGGGAGGGCCGGGGAGCTGTTTTTT; CDR3 protein: CASSVWSGRAGELFF
clone size: many; J gene: TRBJ1-4; V gene: TRBV20-1; D gene: -; CDR3 DNA: TGCAGTGCTTTGGGGGATAAAGTGTTTTTT; CDR3 protein: CSALGDKVFF
clone size: -; J gene: TRBJ2-1; V gene: TRBV13; D gene: TRBD2; CDR3 DNA: TGTGCCTTCTGCTTATTCGGGGGAAGCGGGGGGGCTGGGATGAATGAGCAGTTCTTC; CDR3 protein: CAFCLFGGSGGAGMNEQFF
clone size: -; J gene: TRBJ2-5; V gene: TRBV7-8; D gene: -; CDR3 DNA: TGTGCCAGCAGCGGCCGAACTGTCACAGTCACCCAGTACTTC; CDR3 protein: CASSGRTVTVTQYF
clone size: many; J gene: TRBJ1-2; V gene: TRBV29-1; D gene: -; CDR3 DNA: TGCAGCGTGCCGGGAGGGGGGATACGGTATGGCTACACCTTC; CDR3 protein: CSVPGGGIRYGYTF
clone size: -; J gene: TRBJ2-5; V gene: TRBV7-2; D gene: -; CDR3 DNA: TGTGCCAGCAGCCATGGGGGCGGAGGGGAGACCCAGTACTTC; CDR3 protein: CASSHGGGGETQYF
clone size: -; J gene: TRBJ2-7; V gene: TRBV7-2; D gene: TRBD1; CDR3 DNA: TGTGCCAGCAGCTTAAGGACAGGGGAAGCCTACGAGCAGTACTTC; CDR3 protein: CASSLRTGEAYEQYF
clone size: many; J gene: TRBJ1-1; V gene: TRBV12-3/TRBV12-4; D gene: -; CDR3 DNA: TGTGCCAGCAGTTTAGGGCCTGGTGTGGCTTTCTTT; CDR3 protein: CASSLGPGVAFF
clone size: many; J gene: TRBJ2-2; V gene: TRBV5-1; D gene: -; CDR3 DNA: TGCGCCAGCAGCACGACCAGGGACACCGGGGAGCTGTTTTTT; CDR3 protein: CASSTTRDTGELFF
clone size: few; J gene: TRBJ2-5; V gene: TRBV15; D gene: TRBD1; CDR3 DNA: TGTGCCACCAGCAGGGACCCGGGACAGGCCGTCGAGACCCAGTACTTC; CDR3 protein: CATSRDPGQAVETQYF
clone size: many; J gene: TRBJ2-2; V gene: TRBV29-1; D gene: -; CDR3 DNA: TGCAGCGTTGGGAACACCGGGGAGCTGTTTTTT; CDR3 protein: CSVGNTGELFF
clone size: -; J gene: TRBJ2-1; V gene: TRBV5-1; D gene: -; CDR3 DNA: TGCGCCAGCAGCTTTGTACTCCCGAACAATGAGCAGTTCTTC; CDR3 protein: CASSFVLPNNEQFF
clone size: -; J gene: TRBJ2-5; V gene: TRBV7-8; D gene: TRBD1; CDR3 DNA: TGTGCCAGCAGCGAGGACAGGGGGCTTAACGAAGGCCAGTACTTC; CDR3 protein: CASSEDRGLNEGQYF
clone size: many; J gene: TRBJ2-1; V gene: TRBV2; D gene: TRBD2; CDR3 DNA: TGTGCCAGTAAAGTGCCCACTAGCGGGGAAACCAGCTCCTACAATGAGCAGTTCTTC; CDR3 protein: CASKVPTSGETSSYNEQFF
clone size: many; J gene: TRBJ2-5; V gene: TRBV6-5; D gene: -; CDR3 DNA: TGTGCCAGCAGTTACGGCAGGGGAGGGGAGACCCAGTACTTC; CDR3 protein: CASSYGRGGETQYF
clone size: -; J gene: TRBJ2-3; V gene: TRBV7-9; D gene: -; CDR3 DNA: TGTGCCAGCAGCTTCGATGCCAGGGAAGATACGCAGTATTTT; CDR3 protein: CASSFDAREDTQYF
clone size: -; J gene: TRBJ2-7; V gene: TRBV6-1; D gene: -; CDR3 DNA: TGTGCCAGCAGGAGACCCGGGTCTAAACCGGGCGAGCAGTACTTC; CDR3 protein: CASRRPGSKPGEQYF
clone size: -; J gene: TRBJ2-2; V gene: TRBV18; D gene: -; CDR3 DNA: TGTGCCAGCTCACCACCGTCACAGGGTTACACCGGGGAGCTGTTTTTT; CDR3 protein: CASSPPSQGYTGELFF
clone size: -; J gene: TRBJ2-7; V gene: TRBV12-3/TRBV12-4; D gene: TRBD1; CDR3 DNA: TGTGCCAGCAGTTTCCGGGACAGCGCCTACGAGCAGTACTTC; CDR3 protein: CASSFRDSAYEQYF
clone size: many; J gene: TRBJ2-2; V gene: TRBV4-1; D gene: TRBD2; CDR3 DNA: TGCGCCAGCAGCCAGCTAGCGGGGAACACCGGGGAGCTGTTTTTT; CDR3 protein: CASSQLAGNTGELFF
clone size: few; J gene: TRBJ2-3; V gene: TRBV12-3/TRBV12-4; D gene: -; CDR3 DNA: TGTGCCAGCAGTTTAACCCTGCCGACAGATACGCAGTATTTT; CDR3 protein: CASSLTLPTDTQYF
clone size: many; J gene: TRBJ2-4; V gene: TRBV5-1; D gene: TRBD2; CDR3 DNA: TGCGCCAGCAGCTTGGAGGCTAGCGGGGTCAAAAACATTCAGTACTTC; CDR3 protein: CASSLEASGVKNIQYF
clone size: few; J gene: TRBJ2-7; V gene: TRBV4-1; D gene: TRBD1; CDR3 DNA: TGCGCCAGCAGCCAAGATTCTTTGGGACAGGGTGTCGCCTACGAGCAGTACTTC; CDR3 protein: CASSQDSLGQGVAYEQYF
clone size: many; J gene: TRBJ1-1; V gene: TRBV12-3/TRBV12-4; D gene: TRBD1; CDR3 DNA: TGTGCCAGCAGTTTGGAGGGGGCCACTGAAGCTTTCTTT; CDR3 protein: CASSLEGATEAFF
clone size: few; J gene: TRBJ1-1; V gene: TRBV5-1; D gene: TRBD1; CDR3 DNA: TGCGCCAGCAGCAAGGAGGGGGCGGTCAACACTGAAGCTTTCTTT; CDR3 protein: CASSKEGAVNTEAFF
clone size: many; J gene: TRBJ2-5; V gene: TRBV5-1; D gene: TRBD1; CDR3 DNA: TGCGCCAGCAGCGAGTGGACAGGGGAGGAGACCCAGTACTTC; CDR3 protein: CASSEWTGEETQYF
clone size: few; J gene: TRBJ1-6; V gene: TRBV28; D gene: -; CDR3 DNA: TGTGCCAGCAGTTTTTCCTCTTTCCTCCACTTT; CDR3 protein: CASSFSSFLHF
clone size: few; J gene: TRBJ2-2; V gene: TRBV18; D gene: -; CDR3 DNA: TGTGCCAGCTCACCACTTGAGAGGGACACCGGGGAGCTGTTTTTT; CDR3 protein: CASSPLERDTGELFF
clone size: -; J gene: TRBJ2-2; V gene: TRBV10-3; D gene: -; CDR3 DNA: TGTGCCATCTCGGCGGGGACCGGGGAGCTGTTTTTT; CDR3 protein: CAISAGTGELFF
clone size: many; J gene: TRBJ2-2; V gene: TRBV9; D gene: -; CDR3 DNA: TGTGCCAGCAGCGTAGGGCTCCAAACGTCTGGGGAGCTGTTTTTT; CDR3 protein: CASSVGLQTSGELFF
clone size: many; J gene: TRBJ1-2; V gene: TRBV12-3/TRBV12-4; D gene: TRBD1; CDR3 DNA: TGTGCCAGCAGTCCATGGACAGGGGGCGATTTCAGTGATGGCTACACCTTC; CDR3 protein: CASSPWTGGDFSDGYTF
clone size: few; J gene: TRBJ2-4; V gene: TRBV4-2; D gene: TRBD2; CDR3 DNA: TGTGCCAGCAGCCAAGAGGCTAGCGGGATAGCCAAAAACATTCAGTACTTC; CDR3 protein: CASSQEASGIAKNIQYF
clone size: many; J gene: TRBJ1-4; V gene: TRBV7-9; D gene: -; CDR3 DNA: TGTGCCAGCAGCTTATCCGGGAGGGGGGAAAAACTGTTTTTT; CDR3 protein: CASSLSGRGEKLFF